This TCR beta chain was documented in a study of neoadjuvant nivolumab and ipilimumab in lung cancer (dated by TCRdb to between 2020 and 2021). At the level of the whole study: Intravenous nivolumab was dosed at 3 mg/kg on days 1, 15 and 29, and in the combination arm ipilimumab 1 mg/kg was added on day 1 only. The trial treated 44 patients with operable NSCLC: about 23 were randomized to nivolumab monotherapy and some 21 to nivolumab plus ipilimumab. The primary trial endpoint was the major pathologic response (MPR) rate in the intention-to-treat population in each study arm. TCR repertoires in pretherapy (baseline) peripheral blood were compared with TCR repertoires in tumors resected at surgery after neoadjuvant immune checkpoint blockade. Matched pretherapy and resected tumor pairs were analyzed for seven patients: four treated with nivolumab and three with nivolumab plus ipilimumab. The paper as a whole reports these results and caveats: Resected tumors had greater TCR richness and clonality than tumor-adjacent uninvolved lung, and increases were observed in more dual-therapy-treated tumors. From pretherapy to surgery, increases in tumor T-cell richness and clonality were observed in three of three dual-therapy tumors but in only two of four nivolumab-treated tumors. Pretherapy blood TCR richness correlated positively with richness in tumors resected after neoadjuvant therapy (Spearman R ≈ 0.85). TCR sequencing was performed in a small number of samples. No significant correlation was found between TCR clonality and pathologic tumor regression, and only one major-pathologic-response sample was available for the clonality analysis.

The intended sense of this specimen's time point label: at surgical resection after neoadjuvant nivolumab +/- ipilimumab. The samples were taken from NEOSTAR, a phase 2 randomized trial in operable NSCLC that tested neoadjuvant nivolumab or nivolumab plus ipilimumab, followed by surgery. The library relied on the immunoSEQ multiplex PCR assay. Per the original workflow: Repertoires were summarized in terms of richness and clonality, and significantly expanded and contracted clones between pre- and post-therapy samples were identified. TCRdb's version of the immuneACCESS table is confined to in-frame rearrangements and falls short of the full clone set. An unresolved V gene accounts for under half of the shortfall where checked; the remainder is of unknown origin. V, J and clone size are taken as reported in that table, and D and trimming were inferred from the DNA itself. In all, the sample holds more than 25,000 clones, and approximately 78% of those were seen once. The ten largest clones take up more than 6.5% of the sample.

Note on this clone: The antigen this receptor binds is unknown. No quality values exist for individual bases; no much larger clone is one base distant.

The origin of this receptor is an adult with non-small cell lung cancer. The sample in question was tumor tissue, obtained after neoadjuvant nivolumab, alone or with ipilimumab, at or shortly before surgery.

Here the CDR3 is given as CASSGYRGGDTEAFF. In nucleotide form, the sequence is TGTGCCAGCAGCGGCTACAGGGGTGGGGACACTGAAGCTTTCTTT. The V and J genes are TRBV7-2 and TRBJ1-1; 7 middle bases align to TRBD1. The CDR3 contains 15 residues, cysteine and phenylalanine counted. Only the CDR3 part of the read is kept: 45 bases, read in frame from the first base. The germline V gene supplies CDR1 SGHTA and CDR2 FQGNSA. The junction shows trimming of 5 bases on V and 3 bases on J, and the gene matches do not reach 9 bases of it.